These 31 T cell receptor beta chains were all obtained from the same sample, sequenced in a study of identical twins. MiXCR was run by TCRdb on the 5' RACE reads, yielding one entry per CDR3 protein. Of some 1,600,000 distinct CDR3 sequences listed, less than 40% are singletons. The sequenced sample consisted of cord blood. Receptor source: a newborn girl in good health.

The V and J genes are TRBV12-3 or TRBV12-4 and TRBJ1-6, with a possible D match to TRBD1 (6 bases). This CDR3 is built from 15 residues. The ends were cut back, 6 bases at V and 9 bases at J, with 18 bases in the middle. CDR3 amino acids: CASSITGSLSSPLHF. DNA for the CDR3: TGTGCCAGCAGCATTACAGGGAGTTTGAGTTCACCCCTCCACTTT.

This clonotype has more than one count but fewer than ten. The chain recombines TRBV4-1 with TRBJ2-5; 12 bases align to TRBD2. The V and J ends lost 0 bases and 2 bases, in that order; junction bases with no gene match: 10. The CDR3 is 19 residues long. Germline V gene lookup returns CDR1 MGHRA and CDR2 YSYEKL. The CDR3: CASSQEMASGGVGQETQYF. As DNA, the CDR3 is TGCGCCAGCAGCCAAGAAATGGCTAGCGGGGGGGTAGGACAAGAGACCCAGTACTTC.

This clonotype was observed a few times. This chain joins TRBV29-1 and TRBJ2-2, with D possibly TRBD2 on 5 matching bases. The CDR3 loop spans 14 amino acids. The germline V gene encodes CDR1 SQVTM and CDR2 ANQGSEA. Trimming pared 2 bases from V and 0 bases from J, leaving 7 bases between. CDR3 DNA sequence: TGCAGCGTTGAACAGCGGACGAACACCGGGGAGCTGTTTTTT. Translating gives CSVEQRTNTGELFF.

The rearrangement joins TRBV12-3 or TRBV12-4 to TRBJ2-1; possible D gene TRBD2, 6 bases. This CDR3 spans 14 amino acids. V lost 6 bases and J lost 3, with 12 bases in between. CDR3 in amino acids: CASRGGRGYNEQFF. The CDR3 bases are TGTGCCAGCAGGGGGGGTAGGGGCTACAATGAGCAGTTCTTC.

The chain links TRBV28 to TRBJ2-4; tentative D call: TRBD2 (7 bases). TRBJ2-5 matches the DNA end more closely, so the J call is doubtful. This CDR3 is 13 amino acids long. Germline V gene data show CDR1 as MDHEN and CDR2 as SYDVKM. CDR3 DNA: TGTGCCAGCATTACAGGGAGGGACGAGACCCAGTACTTC. It translates to CASITGRDETQYF.

CDR3 amino acids: CATSREKVPRTASNSPLHF. The CDR3 DNA follows: TGTGCCACCAGCAGAGAGAAAGTGCCCCGGACAGCCTCTAATTCACCCCTCCACTTT. The chain carries TRBV15 and TRBJ1-6; D possibly corresponds to TRBD1 (6 bases). V gave up 0 bases and J gave up 6 bases, with 21 bases separating them. The CDR3 extends over 19 amino acids. From germline, CDR1 is LNHNV and CDR2 YYDKDF (reference sequence).

This clonotype was counted a few times. The rearrangement joins TRBV3-1 to TRBJ2-1, with a possible D match to TRBD2 (6 bases). Per germline, CDR1 LGHDT and CDR2 YNNKEL (reference sequence). V lost 4 bases and J 1 base, leaving 14 bases between the germline ends. There are 16 residues in the CDR3. The CDR3 loop reads CASSRGTPNSYNEQFF. The CDR3 DNA reads TGTGCCAGCAGCCGCGGGACTCCAAATTCCTACAATGAGCAGTTCTTC.

Comment on this clonotype: At one end, the junction sequence differs from germline, possibly due to a read error. The chain couples TRBV6-5 to TRBJ1-6; no clear D. Germline lookup yields CDR1 MNHEY and CDR2 SVGAGI. The CDR3 spans 17 residues. CDR3 sequence: CASSSLQTGKINSSLHF. CDR3 DNA: TGTGCCAGCAGTTCCCTCCAAACCGGGAAGATAAATTCATCCCTCCACTTT.

The rearrangement links TRBV20-1 to TRBJ1-2; D remains ambiguous. With 4 bases removed from V and 4 bases from J, the gap between germline ends came to 7 bases. This CDR3 has 11 amino acids. Germline CDR1 and CDR2: DFQATT and SNEGSKA (reference sequence). CDR3 DNA: TGCAGTGCTATACCTGTCTATGGCTACACCTTC. Translation gives CSAIPVYGYTF.

CDR3 DNA: TGCGCCAGCAGCTTGGATAGGCCCCGTTATAATTCACCCCTCCACTTT. Translating gives CASSLDRPRYNSPLHF. The V call is TRBV5-1, the J call TRBJ1-6; D unresolved. This CDR3 is 16 amino acids long. Germline lookup yields CDR1 SGHRS and CDR2 YFSETQ. The ends were cut back, 0 bases at V and 4 bases at J, with 11 bases in the middle.

This clonotype was detected only a few times. The chain carries TRBV18 and TRBJ2-5; 8 bases agree with TRBD2. The tail of the sequence fits TRBJ2-7 better, so the J call may be wrong. Per germline, CDR1 KGHSH and CDR2 LQKENI. The length of the CDR3 is 15 residues. This chain's CDR3 is CASSPLAGRSYEQYF. CDR3 DNA: TGTGCCAGCTCACCGCTAGCGGGCCGTTCCTACGAGCAGTACTTC.

The chain carries TRBV7-2 and TRBJ1-1; D is unresolved. Germline assignment: CDR1 SGHTA and CDR2 FQGNSA. V was shortened by 3 bases and J by 4 bases, with 12 bases between the two germline ends. The CDR3 loop spans 14 amino acids. The CDR3 DNA sequence: TGTGCCAGCAGCTTTGGACCATACGGCACTGAAGCTTTCTTT. Translated, it gives CASSFGPYGTEAFF.

Only a few counts were recorded for this clonotype. The chain uses TRBV25-1 and TRBJ2-5; 8 nucleotides align to TRBD1. V was pared by 4 bases and J by 6 bases, with 7 bases of the junction left unmatched. The CDR3 runs 14 residues. The germline CDR1 and CDR2 sequences are MGHDK and SYGVNS. The DNA of the CDR3 is TGTGCCAGCAGTGGCGGACAGGGTATGAAGACCCAGTACTTC. Translation: CASSGGQGMKTQYF.

This rearrangement joins TRBV7-2 to TRBJ2-1; perhaps TRBD2 as D (5 bases). The CDR3 is 15 amino acids. V was shortened by 3 bases and J by 5 bases, with 14 bases between the two germline ends. Germline lookup yields CDR1 SGHTA and CDR2 FQGNSA. The CDR3 nucleotides read TGTGCCAGCAGCTTGGGGTCGGGGTTTGACAATGAGCAGTTCTTC. Translating it yields CASSLGSGFDNEQFF.

The chain couples TRBV18 to TRBJ2-3; TRBD1 aligns across 9 bases. Looked up from germline, CDR1 is KGHSH and CDR2 is LQKENI. Unmatched junction bases numbered 3, after V lost 4 bases and J lost 4 bases. The CDR3 loop spans 14 amino acids. The CDR3 nucleotides are TGTGCCAGCTCACAACAGGGGGCCCCAGATACGCAGTATTTT. Amino acid sequence: CASSQQGAPDTQYF.

This clonotype was observed a handful of times. The CDR3 DNA reads TGTGCCAGCAGCCGAGCATCGGAGGGGGACCCCAAACGGTTCTTC. It specifies CASSRASEGDPKRFF. This chain joins TRBV14 and TRBJ2-1; D is possibly TRBD1 or TRBD2 (6 bases each). CDR3 length: 15 residues. Trimming removed 4 bases from V and 15 bases from J, with 25 bases in between. CDR1 is SGHDN and CDR2 is FVKESK in the germline V gene.

This clonotype came up a few times. The chain employs TRBV25-1 and TRBJ2-1; 10 bases are a match to TRBD1. CDR3 size: 13 residues. In germline, CDR1 is MGHDK, CDR2 SYGVNS. Losses at the gene ends were 7 bases for V and 5 bases for J; bases not matched to a gene: 2. The CDR3 nucleotides are TGTGCCAGCACCGGGACAGGGGACAATGAGCAGTTCTTC. Residues: CASTGTGDNEQFF.

This chain uses TRBV7-2 with TRBJ2-7, with D tentatively TRBD2 (6 bases). V gave up 1 base and J gave up 7 bases, with 17 bases separating them. CDR1 SGHTA and CDR2 FQGNSA come from the germline V gene. This CDR3 has 15 amino acids. For the CDR3, the DNA is TGTGCCAGCAGCTTAGTTGGGCAGGTGGGAGGTGAGCAGTACTTC. Translated: CASSLVGQVGGEQYF.

This clonotype was seen many times. The rearrangement uses TRBV25-1 and TRBJ2-5; D uncertain. CDR3 size: 10 residues. CDR1 and CDR2 from the germline V gene are MGHDK and SYGVNS. Trimming stripped 10 bases from V and 11 bases from J, with 14 bases between. The chain's CDR3 is CATHSWKQYF. The CDR3 nucleotides read TGTGCCACTCATTCCTGGAAGCAGTACTTC.

This clonotype came up many times. The CDR3 reads CASSKGMGVDYEQYF. In DNA form, the CDR3 reads TGTGCCAGCAGCAAAGGAATGGGGGTCGACTACGAGCAGTACTTC. The chain is built from TRBV14 and TRBJ2-7, with D tentatively TRBD1 or TRBD2 (5 bases each). Germline lookup yields CDR1 SGHDN and CDR2 FVKESK. Trimming removed 5 bases at V and 3 bases at J, with 17 bases between. CDR3 size: 15 residues.

V usage is TRBV7-2 and J usage is TRBJ2-3; 8 bases are a match to TRBD2. The junction had 11 bases not matched to a gene; V was cut back by 2 bases and J by 4 bases. CDR1 and CDR2 (germline): SGHTA, FQGNSA. This CDR3 spans 17 amino acids. The CDR3 protein is CASSLQASRGGADTQYF. The CDR3 DNA reads TGTGCCAGCAGCTTACAGGCTAGCCGGGGGGGCGCAGATACGCAGTATTTT.

The table lists this clonotype with a few counts. The genes are TRBV11-2 and TRBJ1-1, with 8 nucleotides matching TRBD1. Per germline, CDR1 SGHAT and CDR2 FQNNGV. Trimming at V came to 3 bases and at J to 4 bases, leaving 13 bases not matched to a gene. There are 17 residues in the CDR3. The DNA for the CDR3 is TGTGCCAGCAGCTTTTTACAGGGGGAAGGGTACGGCACTGAAGCTTTCTTT. Translation: CASSFLQGEGYGTEAFF.

This clonotype was observed a handful of times. The chain is built from TRBV20-1 and TRBJ1-5; D unclear. The V gene lost 1 base and the J gene lost 6 bases, with 13 bases spanning the gap. This CDR3 spans 14 amino acids. The germline V gene has CDR1 DFQATT and CDR2 SNEGSKA (reference sequence). The CDR3 DNA sequence: TGCAGTGCTAGAGGGAATAGGGCAGGTCAGCCCCAGCATTTT. It encodes CSARGNRAGQPQHF.

V is TRBV3-1 and J is TRBJ1-3; D is possibly TRBD1 (6 bases). CDR1 LGHDT and CDR2 YNNKEL come from the germline V gene (reference sequence). The CDR3 sequence is 14 residues long. Trimming left V 1 base short and J 8 bases short, with 12 bases between. The CDR3 region is CASSQGQGRDTIYF. The CDR3 DNA reads TGTGCCAGCAGCCAAGGCCAGGGGAGGGACACCATATATTTT.

The chain uses TRBV28 and TRBJ2-2, with 8 bases that match TRBD2. Germline-derived CDR1 and CDR2 are MDHEN and SYDVKM. CDR3 length: 16 residues. J lost 3 bases, V lost 8 bases, and 11 bases had no gene match. The CDR3 here is CASQGAGLVDTGELFF. The CDR3 DNA sequence: TGTGCCAGCCAAGGGGCGGGACTAGTGGACACCGGGGAGCTGTTTTTT. The full variable domain, its missing parts supplied by reference TRBV28 and TRBJ2-2, is DVKVTQSSRYLVKRTGEKVFLECVQDMDHENMFWYRQDPGLGLRLIYFSYDVKMKEKGDIPEGYSVSREKKERFSLILESASTNQTSMYLCASQGAGLVDTGELFFGEGSRLTVL.

The sample holds one count of this clonotype. V and J are TRBV5-4 and TRBJ1-1; D unclear. Germline V lookup: CDR1 SGHNT, CDR2 YYREEE (reference sequence). The ends were cut back, 4 bases at V and 12 bases at J, with 16 bases in the middle. This CDR3 region has 12 residues. The CDR3 DNA sequence: TGTGCCAGCAGCGGCAGTTCTCCTAGGCCTTTCTTT. Its protein is CASSGSSPRPFF.

The CDR3, as DNA: TGTGCCAGCAGCCAAGATGCGGACCGTTTTTATGGCTACACCTTC. Translating gives CASSQDADRFYGYTF. V and J are TRBV3-1 and TRBJ1-2; no definite D call. The ends were cut back, 0 bases at V and 5 bases at J, with 13 bases in the middle. This CDR3 is built from 15 residues. Germline values: CDR1 LGHDT, CDR2 YNNKEL (reference sequence).

In its sample, this clonotype was seen a few times. The rearrangement uses TRBV4-2 and TRBJ2-7; D gene ambiguous. This CDR3 is 15 amino acids long. Per germline, CDR1 LGHNA and CDR2 YNFKEQ. V was shortened by 0 bases and J by 0 bases, with 9 bases between the two germline ends. CDR3 in amino acids: CASSQEMNLSYEQYF. The CDR3 nucleotides are TGTGCCAGCAGCCAAGAGATGAACCTCTCCTACGAGCAGTACTTC.

The chain combines TRBV7-2 with TRBJ2-7; D unclear. The CDR3 contains 13 residues. Germline V lookup: CDR1 SGHTA, CDR2 FQGNSA. Trimming pared 4 bases from V and 7 bases from J, leaving 14 bases between. The CDR3 DNA reads TGTGCCAGCAGCTACCTAAACGTAGGGGAGCAGTACTTC. It specifies CASSYLNVGEQYF.

V is TRBV6-5 and J is TRBJ2-5; D possibly corresponds to TRBD2 (7 bases). This CDR3 is built from 14 residues. CDR1 is MNHEY and CDR2 is SVGAGI in the germline V gene. The V end lost 5 bases, the J end lost 5 bases, and 15 bases lay between the germline ends. CDR3 DNA: TGTGCCAGCAGTCCAGGGGAGGGGGTGGAGACCCAGTACTTC. This codes for CASSPGEGVETQYF.

Here the CDR3 DNA reads TGTGCCAGCAGCTTAACCTACCTGAGTTACGAGCAGTACTTC. This codes for CASSLTYLSYEQYF. The chain uses TRBV11-2 and TRBJ2-7; D call uncertain. The V gene lost 2 bases and the J gene lost 4 bases, with 12 bases spanning the gap. This CDR3 has 14 residues. Per germline, CDR1 SGHAT and CDR2 FQNNGV.